Shown below are 4 T cell receptor beta chains from a single sample sequenced in a study of blood T cell repertoires in COVID-19. Sequenced by immunoSEQ multiplex PCR; TCRdb stores in-frame clones only, minus some. The data contain a few hundred thousand clones, approximately 89% of them singletons. The sequencing input was peripheral blood. These receptors came from a woman in her forties or fifties with COVID-19, enrolled during active disease.

This clone has only one observation. J is TRBJ1-4 and V is TRBV30; D may be TRBD1 (5 bases). The germline V gene has CDR1 GTSNPN and CDR2 SVGIG (reference sequence). This CDR3 is built from 14 residues. The germline V and J ends were trimmed by 3 bases and 5 bases, with 13 bases remaining between them. In DNA, the CDR3 is TGTGCCTGGAGCCGGACGGGGGGGAATGAAAAACTGTTTTTT. Protein product: CAWSRTGGNEKLFF.

The chain is built from TRBV3-1 (or the pseudogene TRBV3-2) and TRBJ1-2; tentative D call: TRBD1 (6 bases). V was clipped by 4 bases and J by 6 bases, with 15 bases between them. This CDR3 has 14 amino acids. CDR1 and CDR2 (germline): LGHDT, YNNKEL (reference sequence). CDR3 bases: TGTGCCAGCAGCCGCAACCAGGGGATCAATGGCTACACCTTC. Its translation: CASSRNQGINGYTF.

The V gene is TRBV7-8, the J gene TRBJ1-1; tentative D call: TRBD1 (6 bases). The CDR3 sequence is 14 residues long. V lost 5 bases to trimming and J lost 1 base, with 11 bases between them. The germline V gene encodes CDR1 SGHVS and CDR2 FQNEAQ. CDR3 amino acids: CASSRDRPNTEAFF. Here the CDR3 DNA reads TGTGCCAGCAGCCGAGACAGGCCGAACACTGAAGCTTTCTTT.

This clone was counted a single time. CDR3 in amino acids: CASSAWGDRGLTEAFF. The CDR3 nucleotides read TGTGCCAGTAGTGCATGGGGGGACAGGGGATTAACTGAAGCTTTCTTT. This chain joins TRBV19 and TRBJ1-1, with 10 bases identical to TRBD1. V dropped 5 bases and J dropped 5; count of bases not matched to a gene: 11. The V gene's germline CDR1 is LNHDA and CDR2 SQIVND (reference sequence). The CDR3 spans 16 residues.